The 6 T cell receptor beta chains below come from one sample, sequenced in a study of human T cells and chemical hapten exposure. This sample's time point: pre-sensitization, week 0. Treatment here: therapeutic diphenylcyclopropenone sensitization with weekly scalp DPC. TCRdb re-derived calls from the RACE reads in MiXCR, one entry per CDR3 protein. The table has more than 250,000 distinct CDR3 sequences, about 8.6% seen once; the top ten hold over 2%. The sequences come from whole blood, collected in connection with sensitization to the hapten diphenylcyclopropenone (DPC). These receptors were collected from a woman between 40 and 55 years old with alopecia areata. Some clones in this sample may be carry-over from other donors' samples.

The CDR3 coding sequence is TGTGCCAGCAGCCAAGCAGGACAGGGGGTCGAGCAGTACTTC. Encoded protein: CASSQAGQGVEQYF. The chain links TRBV4-2 to TRBJ2-7, with TRBD1 identical over 10 bases. Trimming removed 1 base from V and 6 bases from J; junction bases left unmatched: 3. This CDR3 has 14 amino acids. The V gene's germline CDR1 is LGHNA and CDR2 YNFKEQ.

This clonotype appeared many times. The rearrangement joins TRBV12-3 or TRBV12-4 to TRBJ1-2; TRBD1 might be the D (5 bases). This CDR3 comprises 12 residues. The V end was cut by 6 bases, the J end by 7 bases, with 12 bases between. CDR3 in DNA: TGTGCCAGCAGGCCCCAGGGCCTTGGCTACACCTTC. It is translated as CASRPQGLGYTF.

This clonotype was seen a handful of times. The chain recombines TRBV9 with TRBJ1-4; 7 positions match TRBD1. Germline CDR1 SGDLS, CDR2 YYNGEE. The ends lost 4 bases at V and 3 bases at J; junction bases unmatched: 6. The CDR3 is made up of 15 amino acids. The CDR3 region is CASSSQTGSNEKLFF. The CDR3 nucleotides are TGTGCCAGCAGCTCCCAGACAGGGTCTAATGAAAAACTGTTTTTT.

There are a few counts of this clonotype. The genes are TRBV5-1 and TRBJ2-6; no firm D call. Trimming cost V 3 bases and J 2 bases, with 12 bases left between them. The CDR3 extends over 16 amino acids. In germline, CDR1 is SGHRS, CDR2 YFSETQ. CDR3 sequence reads: CASSYRRVTGANVLTF. In DNA form, the CDR3 reads TGCGCCAGCAGCTACAGAAGGGTTACTGGGGCCAACGTCCTGACTTTC.

In its sample, this clonotype was seen a few times. The CDR3 sequence: CASSFLTGRSIDTQYF. DNA of the CDR3: TGTGCCAGCAGTTTTTTAACCGGGAGATCGATAGATACGCAGTATTTT. The chain employs TRBV27 and TRBJ2-3, with D possibly being TRBD2 (6 bases). The CDR3 is made up of 16 amino acids. Trimming took off 3 bases at V and 5 bases at J, with 18 bases between the two ends. Per the germline V gene, CDR1 is MNHEY and CDR2 is SMNVEV (reference sequence).

The chain carries TRBV5-1 and TRBJ2-2, with 7 bases lining up with TRBD1. The J segment lost 4 bases and the V segment lost 1 base, leaving 10 bases of the junction unmatched. Germline CDR1 reads SGHRS; CDR2 reads YFSETQ. The length of the CDR3 is 17 residues. The DNA for the CDR3 is TGCGCCAGCAGCTTGACGGTACAGGGGTTTTCCACCGGGGAGCTGTTTTTT. This codes for CASSLTVQGFSTGELFF.